These 28 T cell receptor beta chains were sequenced from one sample in a study of T cell responses to AZD1222 COVID-19 vaccine. Sequencing used immunoSEQ multiplex PCR; TCRdb keeps in-frame clones, though not all of them. The sample holds around 84,000 clones, around 90% seen once. The sequences come from peripheral blood, collected on day 0 of MenACWY control vaccination. The receptors shown here come from an adult in good health.

This chain joins TRBV3-1 (or the pseudogene TRBV3-2) and TRBJ2-1, with D perhaps TRBD1 (5 bases). This CDR3 spans 13 amino acids. Germline assignment: CDR1 LGHDT and CDR2 YNNKEL (reference sequence). V dropped 3 bases and J dropped 7 bases, with 10 bases sitting between them. The CDR3: CASSQLAGNEQFF. The CDR3 nucleotides read TGTGCCAGCAGCCAGTTAGCAGGGAATGAGCAGTTCTTC.

The rearrangement uses TRBV27 and TRBJ2-1, with D unresolved. The germline V and J ends were trimmed by 5 bases and 9 bases, with 17 bases remaining between them. The CDR3 runs 14 residues. In germline, CDR1 is MNHEY, CDR2 SMNVEV (reference sequence). CDR3 in amino acids: CASSDPGLLSEQFF. Written as DNA, the CDR3 is TGTGCCAGCAGTGACCCGGGCCTGCTCTCTGAGCAGTTCTTC.

J is TRBJ1-2 and V is TRBV30, with 8 bases that match TRBD1. V trimming: 0 bases; J trimming: 8 bases; junction bases outside the gene matches: 8. The germline V gene has CDR1 GTSNPN and CDR2 SVGIG (reference sequence). The CDR3 covers 14 residues. CDR3 sequence: CAWSVHQGARGYTF. CDR3 sequence (DNA): TGTGCCTGGAGTGTACATCAGGGGGCAAGGGGCTACACCTTC.

This clone is a singleton in its sample. This chain connects TRBV5-1 to TRBJ1-1, with 7 bases aligning to TRBD1. Unmatched junction bases numbered 7, after V lost 4 bases and J lost 4 bases. The germline CDR1 and CDR2 sequences are SGHRS and YFSETQ. The CDR3 covers 14 residues. CDR3 sequence: CASSTDRVATEAFF. The CDR3 DNA is TGCGCCAGCAGCACAGACAGGGTCGCCACTGAAGCTTTCTTT.

The chain has TRBV9 and TRBJ1-4, with 7 bases matching TRBD1. The CDR3 covers 14 residues. The V gene's germline CDR1 is SGDLS and CDR2 YYNGEE. With V trimmed by 4 bases and J by 8 bases, 8 bases remained unmatched. The CDR3 DNA follows: TGTGCCAGCAGCCCCCGCTTGACAGGGGAAAAACTGTTTTTT. Translating it yields CASSPRLTGEKLFF.

V and J are TRBV2 and TRBJ2-2; maybe TRBD1 (5 bases). Germline V CDR1 and CDR2: SNHLY, FYNNEI. This CDR3 comprises 14 residues. V gave up 6 bases and J gave up 3 bases, with 11 bases separating them. Here the CDR3 DNA reads TGTGCCAGCAGAGGGGTAGGGGACACCGGGGAGCTGTTTTTT. This encodes CASRGVGDTGELFF.

The V and J genes are TRBV5-1 and TRBJ1-4, with D hard to call. V dropped 1 base and J dropped 3 bases, with 4 bases sitting between them. The CDR3 spans 13 residues. Germline CDR1 is SGHRS and CDR2 is YFSETQ. The CDR3 coding sequence is TGCGCCAGCAGCTTGCGCGCTAATGAAAAACTGTTTTTT. Its protein product is CASSLRANEKLFF.

The rearrangement uses TRBV5-4 and TRBJ1-1; 8 bases are shared with TRBD1. Germline CDR1 SGHNT, CDR2 YYREEE (reference sequence). The CDR3 has 14 residues. The J segment lost 0 bases and the V segment lost 3 bases, leaving 1 base of the junction unmatched. The CDR3 loop reads CASSSDRVNTEAFF. CDR3 DNA sequence: TGTGCCAGCAGCTCGGACAGGGTGAACACTGAAGCTTTCTTT.

By share, this clone counts as medium-sized. The chain uses TRBV3-1 (or the pseudogene TRBV3-2) and TRBJ1-5; 10 positions agree with TRBD1. CDR1 LGHDT and CDR2 YNNKEL come from the germline V gene (reference sequence). Trimming removed 0 bases from V and 7 bases from J; junction bases left unmatched: 3. The CDR3 spans 15 residues. The CDR3 is CASSQDGTGAQPQHF. The CDR3 nucleotides read TGTGCCAGCAGCCAAGACGGGACAGGGGCCCAGCCCCAGCATTTT.

The V gene is TRBV5-6, the J gene TRBJ1-6; D is unresolved. V was clipped by 4 bases and J by 8 bases, with 19 bases between them. Germline V gives CDR1 SGHDT, CDR2 YYEEEE. The CDR3 runs to 16 residues. CDR3 bases: TGTGCCAGCAGCCCCGGCATTCGACCCTTTGATTCACCCCTCCACTTT. Residues: CASSPGIRPFDSPLHF.

This chain joins TRBV9 and TRBJ1-5; TRBD1 is a possible D gene (6 bases). The CDR3 totals 16 residues. Looked up from germline, CDR1 is SGDLS and CDR2 is YYNGEE. V was shortened by 3 bases and J by 5 bases, with 18 bases between the two germline ends. The CDR3 DNA is TGTGCCAGCAGCGAGGGGTCACAGGGAGTGGATCAGCCCCAGCATTTT. Protein product: CASSEGSQGVDQPQHF.

This clone was seen a few times. The rearrangement links TRBV10-3 to TRBJ1-6; unclear D gene. The V and J ends lost 7 bases and 7 bases respectively, with 11 bases between them. Germline V gene lookup returns CDR1 ENHRY and CDR2 SYGVKD. The CDR3 is 13 residues long. The CDR3, as DNA: TGTGCCATCACCTCGGGTCAAAATTCACCCCTCCACTTT. Protein: CAITSGQNSPLHF.

The genes are TRBV7-2 and TRBJ2-1, with 8 bases fitting TRBD1. V was pared by 1 base and J by 9 bases, with 2 bases of the junction left unmatched. CDR3 length equals 13 residues. The germline CDR1 and CDR2 sequences are SGHTA and FQGNSA. Here the CDR3 reads CASSLVRGLEQFF. In DNA form, the CDR3 reads TGTGCCAGCAGCTTAGTCAGGGGGCTTGAGCAGTTCTTC.

J is TRBJ1-5 and V is TRBV7-2; D unclear. V lost 3 bases to trimming and J lost 2 bases, with 5 bases between them. There are 13 residues in the CDR3. From germline, CDR1 is SGHTA and CDR2 FQGNSA. CDR3 residues: CASSFTGNQPQHF. CDR3 nucleotides: TGTGCCAGCAGCTTTACGGGCAATCAGCCCCAGCATTTT.

The chain links TRBV6-6 to TRBJ1-6, with TRBD1 matching over 8 bases. Germline CDR1 reads MNHNY; CDR2 reads SVGAGI (reference sequence). This CDR3 is 16 amino acids long. V lost 0 bases and J lost 9; bases outside the gene matches: 7. The DNA of the CDR3 is TGTGCCAGCAGTTACTCGACAGGACAGGGAAGTTCACCCCTCCACTTT. Amino acids: CASSYSTGQGSSPLHF.

J is TRBJ2-7 and V is TRBV27; a possible D gene is TRBD2 (5 bases). Trimming left V 6 bases short and J 1 base short, with 13 bases between. The germline V gene has CDR1 MNHEY and CDR2 SMNVEV (reference sequence). The CDR3 totals 14 residues. The CDR3 DNA follows: TGTGCCAGCAGCTTTAACCGGGGTTCCTACGAGCAGTACTTC. The encoded protein is CASSFNRGSYEQYF.

V gene TRBV6-1 combines with J gene TRBJ1-2; D possibly corresponds to TRBD1 (5 bases). Germline V CDR1 and CDR2: MNHNS, SASEGT. The germline V and J ends were trimmed by 0 bases and 5 bases, with 13 bases remaining between them. This CDR3 region has 15 residues. The CDR3 protein is CASSEAPGGGYGYTF. CDR3 nucleotide sequence: TGTGCCAGCAGTGAAGCTCCGGGGGGAGGGTATGGCTACACCTTC.

This sequence joins TRBV7-2 and TRBJ2-2; D perhaps matches TRBD1 (6 bases). CDR3 size: 15 residues. Trimming pared 5 bases from V and 4 bases from J, leaving 14 bases between. CDR1 SGHTA and CDR2 FQGNSA come from the germline V gene. The CDR3 DNA sequence: TGTGCCAGCAGCACGGGACACCCGCGCACCGGGGAGCTGTTTTTT. Protein sequence: CASSTGHPRTGELFF.

The genes are TRBV7-2 and TRBJ2-2; D is uncertain. The CDR3 has 13 amino acids. V lost 2 bases and J lost 4, with 5 bases in between. Germline loops: CDR1 SGHTA, CDR2 FQGNSA. The CDR3 spells CASSLLSTGELFF. CDR3 DNA sequence: TGTGCCAGCAGCTTACTATCCACCGGGGAGCTGTTTTTT.

J is TRBJ2-3 and V is TRBV19; D might be TRBD1 (5 bases). Germline V lookup: CDR1 LNHDA, CDR2 SQIVND (reference sequence). The CDR3 consists of 14 residues. Trimming cost V 10 bases and J 1 base, with 15 bases left between them. The CDR3 loop is CATVGRGGTDTQYF. The CDR3 region has the DNA TGTGCCACGGTGGGGCGCGGTGGCACAGATACGCAGTATTTT.

The chain has TRBV29-1 and TRBJ1-1, with 8 bases fitting TRBD1. Germline-derived CDR1 and CDR2 are SQVTM and ANQGSEA. Unmatched junction bases numbered 3, after V lost 5 bases and J lost 1 base. The CDR3 contains 13 residues. The CDR3 DNA follows: TGCAGCGTTTTGGGACAGGCGAACACTGAAGCTTTCTTT. This sequence encodes CSVLGQANTEAFF.

V usage is TRBV5-1 and J usage is TRBJ2-6, with 7 bases identical to TRBD1. Germline CDR1 and CDR2: SGHRS and YFSETQ. The CDR3 runs 18 residues. With 5 bases clipped from V and 0 bases from J, the junction kept 11 bases outside the gene matches. The CDR3 is CASRQLRDSPSGANVLTF. CDR3 bases: TGCGCCAGCAGACAACTCCGGGACAGTCCCTCTGGGGCCAACGTCCTGACTTTC. The whole variable domain, remainder taken from reference TRBV5-1 and TRBJ2-6, is KAGVTQTPRYLIKTRGQQVTLSCSPISGHRSVSWYQQTPGQGLQFLFEYFSETQRNKGNFPGRFSGRQFSNSRSEMNVSTLELGDSALYLCASRQLRDSPSGANVLTFGAGSRLTVL.

V gene TRBV7-2 combines with J gene TRBJ2-5; 8 bases fit TRBD1. V lost 5 bases to trimming and J lost 2 bases; unmatched junction nucleotides: 4. Per the germline V gene, CDR1 is SGHTA and CDR2 is FQGNSA. The CDR3 spans 14 residues. The CDR3, as DNA: TGTGCCAGCAGCCACGGGGACAGGCAAGAGACCCAGTACTTC. The encoded protein is CASSHGDRQETQYF.

This rearrangement joins TRBV18 to TRBJ1-4, with D unresolved. This CDR3 comprises 17 residues. Deletions cut 2 bases from V and 0 bases from J, with 13 bases between. The germline V gene has CDR1 KGHSH and CDR2 LQKENI. CDR3 region: CASSPTRDLATNEKLFF. The CDR3 nucleotides are TGTGCCAGCTCACCAACCCGGGATCTTGCAACTAATGAAAAACTGTTTTTT.

This sequence joins TRBV10-3 and TRBJ1-1; 9 nucleotides agree with TRBD1. The CDR3 totals 14 residues. V shed 10 bases, J shed 6 bases, and the junction held 12 bases outside the gene matches. In germline, CDR1 is ENHRY, CDR2 SYGVKD. The CDR3 DNA sequence: TGTGCCACCACAGCCCAGGGACAGGGCTCTGAAGCTTTCTTT. Its translation is CATTAQGQGSEAFF.

The chain recombines TRBV6-5 with TRBJ1-4; D is perhaps TRBD1 (6 bases). The CDR3 is 13 residues long. Trimming cost V 7 bases and J 5 bases, with 11 bases left between them. Germline CDR1 MNHEY, CDR2 SVGAGI. CDR3 residues: CASKGTLNEKLFF. CDR3 DNA sequence: TGTGCCAGCAAAGGGACACTGAATGAAAAACTGTTTTTT.

This chain links TRBV28 with TRBJ2-7; D might be TRBD1 (5 bases). This CDR3 comprises 13 residues. Germline V CDR1 and CDR2: MDHEN, SYDVKM. Trimming removed 3 bases at V and 3 bases at J, with 9 bases between. The CDR3 sequence is CASSLSTVYEQYF. The DNA for the CDR3 is TGTGCCAGCAGTTTGTCGACAGTCTACGAGCAGTACTTC.

This chain joins TRBV5-1 and TRBJ2-1, with 13 bases matching TRBD2. The CDR3 length is 16 residues. Looked up from germline, CDR1 is SGHRS and CDR2 is YFSETQ. The junction had 8 bases not matched to a gene; V was cut back by 4 bases and J by 7 bases. Here the CDR3 DNA reads TGCGCCAGCAGCCCTCGGACTAGCGGGGGTTGGAATGAGCAGTTCTTC. This encodes CASSPRTSGGWNEQFF. Combining the CDR3 with reference TRBV5-1 and TRBJ2-1 gives the whole variable domain KAGVTQTPRYLIKTRGQQVTLSCSPISGHRSVSWYQQTPGQGLQFLFEYFSETQRNKGNFPGRFSGRQFSNSRSEMNVSTLELGDSALYLCASSPRTSGGWNEQFFGPGTRLTVL.